This TCR beta chain was found in a study of human T cells and chemical hapten exposure. This clonotype was counted at least ten times. The time point is: patch test 1, 2 weeks after DPC sensitization. Treatment reported: therapeutic diphenylcyclopropenone sensitization with weekly scalp DPC. The V gene lost 1 base and the J gene lost 3 bases, with 8 bases spanning the gap. The CDR3 sequence is 13 residues long. Germline CDR1 SQVTM, CDR2 ANQGSEA. TCRdb reanalysed the RACE reads using MiXCR and keeps one entry per CDR3 protein. The sample has a few hundred thousand distinct CDR3 sequences, approximately 5.1% seen once.

V gene TRBV29-1 combines with J gene TRBJ2-3; D not resolved. The TCR comes from a woman aged 50 to 60 with alopecia areata. Some clones in this sample may be carry-over from other donors' samples. The source material was whole blood, sampled in connection with sensitization to the hapten diphenylcyclopropenone (DPC). CDR3 nucleotides: TGCAGCGTTGAAGTCATGGGGACAGATACGCAGTATTTT. Translating it yields CSVEVMGTDTQYF.